This TCR beta chain originates from a study of OX40 agonist ivuxolimab in advanced cancers. Regarding the study as a whole: Within 6 weeks, CD4+ and CD8+ blood T cells expanded clonally at 0.1 to 3.0 mg/kg.

TCRdb keeps only in-frame clones here, not all; method: immunoSEQ multiplex PCR. The sample has almost 50,000 clones, about 88% seen once. As to this clone: What it recognizes is unknown.

Autoimmune disease history or systemic immunosuppression meant exclusion. This TCR was recovered from an adult with an advanced solid tumor such as melanoma, head and neck, liver or kidney cancer. The material was CD4+ or CD8+ T cells sorted from blood, obtained in a trial of the OX40 agonist ivuxolimab.

CDR3 nucleotide sequence: TGTGCCAGCAGCAAAGGAAGGTTATTCTCTGGAAACACCATATATTTT. As protein: CASSKGRLFSGNTIYF. The chain links TRBV21-1 to TRBJ1-3. TRBV21-1 is termed a pseudogene. CDR3 length: 16 amino acids.